This T cell receptor (beta chain) is drawn from a study of blood T cell repertoires in COVID-19. The sample holds a few counts of this clone. Sequencing was performed with immunoSEQ multiplex PCR; in TCRdb, only in-frame clones are kept and a portion is missing. The sample contains roughly 220,000 clones, 90% of which appear only once. The CDR3 runs to 14 residues. The germline gives CDR1 SGHTA, CDR2 FQGNSA. Trimming pared 1 base from V and 6 bases from J, leaving 10 bases between. Ages ranged from about 18 to 89 years, with residence in 24 US areas. Sequenced: PBMCs or T cells enriched from blood (not recorded which). V gene TRBV7-2 combines with J gene TRBJ1-5; D perhaps matches TRBD1 (6 bases). The clonotype was recovered from a man aged 25 to 45 who had been exposed to COVID-19. The CDR3: CASSLGGHTQPQHF. As DNA, the CDR3 is TGTGCCAGCAGCTTAGGGGGGCATACTCAGCCCCAGCATTTT.